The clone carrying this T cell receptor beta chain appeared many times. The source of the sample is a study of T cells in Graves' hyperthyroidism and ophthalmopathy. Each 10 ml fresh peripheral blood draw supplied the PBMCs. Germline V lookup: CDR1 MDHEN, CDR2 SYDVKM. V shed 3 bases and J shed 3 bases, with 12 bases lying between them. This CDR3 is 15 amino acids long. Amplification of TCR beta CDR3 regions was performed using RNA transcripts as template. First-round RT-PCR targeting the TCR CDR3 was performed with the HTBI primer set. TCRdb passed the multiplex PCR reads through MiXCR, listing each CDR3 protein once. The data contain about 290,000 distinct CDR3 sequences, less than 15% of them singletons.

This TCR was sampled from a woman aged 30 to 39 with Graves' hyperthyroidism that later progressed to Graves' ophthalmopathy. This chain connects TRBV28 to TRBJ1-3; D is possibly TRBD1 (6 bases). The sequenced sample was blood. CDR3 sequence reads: CASSFWGADGNTIYF. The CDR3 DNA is TGTGCCAGCAGTTTCTGGGGGGCAGATGGAAACACCATATATTTT.